Presented here are 20 T cell receptor beta chains from one specimen sequenced in a study of T cell responses to AZD1222 COVID-19 vaccine. Profiled with immunoSEQ multiplex PCR; TCRdb holds only in-frame clones, not every one. This table holds just over 150,000 clones, over 80% found once. Sequencing used peripheral blood, obtained 28 days after the second AZD1222 dose. Receptors originate from an adult who received the AZD1222 COVID-19 vaccine.

The V call is TRBV9, the J call TRBJ2-7, with a possible D match to TRBD1 (6 bases). From germline, CDR1 is SGDLS and CDR2 YYNGEE. Trimming stripped 3 bases from V and 5 bases from J, with 18 bases between. The CDR3 is 15 residues long. The DNA of the CDR3 is TGTGCCAGCAGCGCGGGGAGTCAGGGGATCGACGAGCAGTACTTC. This sequence encodes CASSAGSQGIDEQYF.

The chain is built from TRBV5-1 and TRBJ2-5, with D perhaps matching TRBD2 (5 bases). Looked up from germline, CDR1 is SGHRS and CDR2 is YFSETQ. Between the trimmed V and J ends, which lost 4 bases and 4 bases, there was a span of 20 bases. CDR3 length: 16 amino acids. CDR3 loop: CASSRTPRTGPETQYF. The CDR3 coding sequence is TGCGCCAGCAGCCGGACTCCCAGGACCGGCCCAGAGACCCAGTACTTC.

This clone has more than one count but fewer than ten. J is TRBJ1-2 and V is TRBV5-4, with D hard to call. The CDR3 runs to 15 residues. Trimming cost V 4 bases and J 0 bases, with 13 bases left between them. Germline values: CDR1 SGHNT, CDR2 YYREEE (reference sequence). CDR3 coding DNA: TGTGCCAGCAGCCGACCCGGCCAGGCTAACTATGGCTACACCTTC. As protein: CASSRPGQANYGYTF.

The V gene is TRBV29-1, the J gene TRBJ1-2; weak D call: TRBD1 (5 bases). The CDR3 consists of 13 residues. The ends were cut back, 1 base at V and 4 bases at J, with 10 bases in the middle. Looked up from germline, CDR1 is SQVTM and CDR2 is ANQGSEA. This chain's CDR3 is CSVEAVGGYGYTF. CDR3 sequence (DNA): TGCAGCGTTGAAGCGGTGGGGGGCTATGGCTACACCTTC.

V usage is TRBV5-1 and J usage is TRBJ2-7, with D perhaps being TRBD1 or TRBD2 (5 bases each). The CDR3 length is 15 residues. V was trimmed by 0 bases and J by 3 bases, leaving 13 bases between them. CDR1 SGHRS and CDR2 YFSETQ come from the germline V gene. CDR3: CASSLAGTEFYEQYF. CDR3 nucleotides: TGCGCCAGCAGCTTGGCCGGGACCGAATTCTACGAGCAGTACTTC.

The V call is TRBV28, the J call TRBJ1-3; 8 nucleotides align to TRBD1. This CDR3 is built from 14 residues. J lost 3 bases, V lost 5 bases, and 3 bases had no gene match. CDR1 is MDHEN, CDR2 SYDVKM, per germline. The CDR3 bases are TGTGCCAGCAGTGTACAGGGGGGTGGAAACACCATATATTTT. The encoded protein is CASSVQGGGNTIYF.

A few counts support this clone. This chain links TRBV3-1 (or the pseudogene TRBV3-2) with TRBJ2-7; no reliable D call. The CDR3 is made up of 15 amino acids. The germline V gene encodes CDR1 LGHDT and CDR2 YNNKEL (reference sequence). Trimming stripped 4 bases from V and 2 bases from J, with 15 bases between. CDR3 amino acids: CASSLPGGLPYEQYF. CDR3 DNA: TGTGCCAGCAGCCTCCCGGGTGGGCTCCCCTACGAGCAGTACTTC.

This clone was detected only once. The CDR3 loop reads CASSSPGQGDTQYF. Here the CDR3 DNA reads TGTGCCAGCAGCTCCCCAGGGCAAGGAGATACGCAGTATTTT. The genes are TRBV11-3 and TRBJ2-3; maybe TRBD1 (5 bases). V was cut by 4 bases and J by 5 bases, with 13 bases left in between. Looked up from germline, CDR1 is SGHNT and CDR2 is YENEEA. CDR3 length equals 14 residues.

This rearrangement joins TRBV11-3 to TRBJ2-2; 7 nucleotides line up with TRBD2. Germline CDR1 is SGHNT and CDR2 is YENEEA. This CDR3 comprises 15 residues. V was clipped by 3 bases and J by 4 bases; unmatched bases: 5. CDR3 amino acids: CASSLAGVSTGELFF. The CDR3 region has the DNA TGTGCCAGCAGCTTGGCGGGGGTTTCCACCGGGGAGCTGTTTTTT.

The chain joins TRBV5-1 to TRBJ1-3; D is perhaps TRBD1 (6 bases). Germline CDR1 SGHRS, CDR2 YFSETQ. V was clipped by 0 bases and J by 0 bases, with 10 bases between them. The CDR3 totals 16 residues. CDR3 DNA sequence: TGCGCCAGCAGCTTGGAGGGGGTGTCCTCTGGAAACACCATATATTTT. It specifies CASSLEGVSSGNTIYF.

The count of this clone is one. The chain is built from TRBV19 and TRBJ1-1; 8 bases map to TRBD1. V shed 2 bases and J 8 bases; nucleotides not matched to a gene: 16. Germline-derived CDR1 and CDR2 are LNHDA and SQIVND (reference sequence). The CDR3 is 17 amino acids. Here the CDR3 reads CASSIPRTGSARSEAFF. The CDR3, as DNA: TGTGCCAGTAGTATACCAAGGACAGGGTCCGCCCGGTCCGAAGCTTTCTTT.

This chain joins TRBV7-2 and TRBJ1-5; D may be TRBD1 (6 bases). This CDR3 contains 15 residues. V was pared by 2 bases and J by 1 base, with 9 bases between. CDR1 is SGHTA, CDR2 FQGNSA, per germline. The CDR3 loop reads CASSLTQGSNQPQHF. The CDR3 DNA reads TGTGCCAGCAGCTTAACGCAGGGGAGCAATCAGCCCCAGCATTTT.

The rearrangement uses TRBV19 and TRBJ2-5, with 9 bases identical to TRBD1. This CDR3 region has 15 residues. J lost 1 base, V lost 9 bases, and 9 bases had no gene match. The germline V gene has CDR1 LNHDA and CDR2 SQIVND (reference sequence). CDR3 nucleotide sequence: TGTGCCAGACTCGGCCGGGACAGGGCCCAAGAGACCCAGTACTTC. It translates to CARLGRDRAQETQYF.

The gene calls are TRBV10-3 and TRBJ1-4; TRBD1 might be the D (5 bases). Germline CDR1 is ENHRY and CDR2 is SYGVKD. Trimming shortened V by 8 bases and J by 7 bases, and 14 bases separated the two germline ends. This CDR3 region has 13 residues. CDR3 in DNA: TGTGCCATCGGGCAAACGGGGGGTGAAAAACTGTTTTTT. Its translation is CAIGQTGGEKLFF.

This chain connects TRBV6-4 to TRBJ1-1, with 8 bases that match TRBD1. The J segment lost 4 bases and the V segment lost 10 bases, leaving 14 bases of the junction unmatched. The V gene's germline CDR1 is MRHNA and CDR2 SNTAGT. The length of the CDR3 is 15 residues. In nucleotides, the CDR3 is TGTGCCAACGGACAGGGACCGGTCTCGGGCACTGAAGCTTTCTTT. Encoded protein: CANGQGPVSGTEAFF.

The rearrangement joins TRBV6-2 or TRBV6-3 to TRBJ2-1; possibly TRBD1 for D (5 bases). V lost 6 bases, J lost 2 bases, and 32 bases lay in between. The CDR3 sequence is 21 residues long. The germline V gene encodes CDR1 MNHEY and CDR2 SVGEGT. Here the CDR3 reads CASSRPPPPPSQGAPYNEQFF. CDR3 coding DNA: TGTGCCAGCAGCCGCCCGCCTCCCCCTCCTTCTCAGGGTGCACCCTACAATGAGCAGTTCTTC.

The chain couples TRBV28 to TRBJ1-3; 9 positions agree with TRBD1. With 5 bases clipped from V and 4 bases from J, the junction kept 6 bases outside the gene matches. The CDR3 runs 15 residues. Germline CDR1 MDHEN, CDR2 SYDVKM. In DNA form, the CDR3 reads TGTGCCAGCAGTCAGCCCGGGACAGGGGGAAACACCATATATTTT. Protein product: CASSQPGTGGNTIYF.

The sample holds many counts of this clone. The V call is TRBV12-5, the J call TRBJ2-1, with a possible D match to TRBD2 (5 bases). The CDR3 has 15 amino acids. V lost 6 bases and J 2 bases, leaving 14 bases between the germline ends. CDR1 LGHNT and CDR2 FRNRAP come from the germline V gene. As DNA, the CDR3 is TGTGCTAGTGGGTTAACGGGGAAGACCTACAATGAGCAGTTCTTC. It codes for CASGLTGKTYNEQFF.

The chain uses TRBV7-2 and TRBJ1-1; 7 nucleotides align to TRBD1. CDR3 length: 15 residues. In germline, CDR1 is SGHTA, CDR2 FQGNSA. Trimming took 1 base from V and 4 from J; bases not matched to a gene: 6. Here the CDR3 DNA reads TGTGCCAGCAGCTTAGAGGGGGCGCTGGGCACTGAAGCTTTCTTT. Translating gives CASSLEGALGTEAFF.

This clone is a singleton in its sample. The chain carries TRBV30 and TRBJ2-6; D ambiguous. V dropped 7 bases and J dropped 0 bases, with 7 bases sitting between them. Per the germline V gene, CDR1 is GTSNPN and CDR2 is SVGIG (reference sequence). The CDR3 has 13 residues. CDR3 coding DNA: TGTGCCTCCCGTCCCTCTGGGGCCAACGTCCTGACTTTC. It translates to CASRPSGANVLTF.